This T cell receptor beta chain was observed in a study of blood T cell repertoires in COVID-19. Study-wide background: The United States, Italy and Spain supplied acute and convalescent COVID-19 samples.

CDR3 length: 13 amino acids. V dropped 2 bases and J dropped 13; count of bases not matched to a gene: 5. Original processing notes: Estimates of nucleated cell counts were drawn from the amplification of reference gene primers. Clones were sequenced by immunoSEQ multiplex PCR, and TCRdb holds only the in-frame ones, with some missing. The DNA gave D and trimming, while V, J and clone size come from that table. The sample includes about 120,000 clones, 90% of them seen just once. Source material: peripheral blood. The gene calls are TRBV12-3 or TRBV12-4 and TRBJ1-4; 9 nucleotides agree with TRBD1. The source is a human donor with active COVID-19. The donor label of this sample is uncertain. CDR3 loop: CASSLRGQGGLFF. DNA for the CDR3: TGTGCCAGCAGTTTACGGGGACAGGGCGGACTGTTTTTT.